This paragraph reports one T cell receptor beta chain. No antigen is known for it. Sequenced by immunoSEQ multiplex PCR; TCRdb stores in-frame clones only, minus some. The sample carries under 150,000 clones, about nine tenths recorded once. The data derive from a study of Ad26.COV2.S vaccination and SARS-CoV-2 variants. V was pared by 5 bases and J by 5 bases, with 13 bases between. The CDR3 spans 14 residues. Per germline, CDR1 SGHAT and CDR2 FQNNGV. Points from the study as a whole: It was vaccine recipients, not placebo recipients, who had the higher spike-specific TCR breadth. Substantial response breadth was reportedly seen for spike-specific CD8+ and CD4+ T cells after vaccination. People who got the vaccine or the placebo had similar non-spike TCR breadth. An underestimation of total T cell responses may have resulted from the TCR breadth and depth analyses.

The source material was peripheral blood, sampled after recovery from COVID-19. This TCR was recovered from a human donor who had recovered from COVID-19. The chain carries TRBV11-2 and TRBJ2-1; no firm D call. CDR3 protein: CASSPWPINNEQFF. In DNA, the CDR3 is TGTGCCAGCAGCCCCTGGCCCATAAACAATGAGCAGTTCTTC.